This note documents a single T cell receptor (beta chain) sequence. The data belong to a study of control samples from healthy donors and cancer patients. Clones were sequenced by immunoSEQ multiplex PCR, and TCRdb holds only the in-frame ones, with some missing. The table lists over 150,000 clones, over 85% of them singletons. Trimming pared 0 bases from V and 10 bases from J, leaving 10 bases between. Germline loops: CDR1 LGHNA, CDR2 YNFKEQ. This CDR3 is 13 amino acids long. The sequenced sample was blood. The gene calls are TRBV4-2 and TRBJ2-1; D possibly corresponds to TRBD2 (5 bases). This receptor was obtained from a man aged 30 to 39 in good health. Written as DNA, the CDR3 is TGTGCCAGCAGCCAAGAATTTGGGAGCGAGCAGTTCTTC. As protein: CASSQEFGSEQFF.